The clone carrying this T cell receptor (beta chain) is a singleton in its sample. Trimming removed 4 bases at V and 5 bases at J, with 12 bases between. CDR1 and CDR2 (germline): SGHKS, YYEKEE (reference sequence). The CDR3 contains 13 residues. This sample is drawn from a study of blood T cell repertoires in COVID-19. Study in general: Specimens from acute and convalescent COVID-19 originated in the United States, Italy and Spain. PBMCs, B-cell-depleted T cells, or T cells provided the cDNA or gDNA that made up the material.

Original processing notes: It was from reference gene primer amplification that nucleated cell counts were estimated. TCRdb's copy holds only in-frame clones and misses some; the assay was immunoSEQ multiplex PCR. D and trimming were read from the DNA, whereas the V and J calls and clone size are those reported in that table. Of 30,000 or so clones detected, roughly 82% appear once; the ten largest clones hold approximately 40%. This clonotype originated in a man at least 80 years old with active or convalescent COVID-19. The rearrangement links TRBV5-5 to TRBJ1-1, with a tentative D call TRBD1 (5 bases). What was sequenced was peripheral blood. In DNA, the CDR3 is TGTGCCAGCAGCCCCCTCGGGGGGACTGAAGCTTTCTTT. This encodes CASSPLGGTEAFF.